This paragraph covers one T cell receptor (beta chain) sequence. This clone was detected only a few times. This receptor's antigen is unknown. Per-base quality was not reported, and no clone a single base away is much larger than it. Using the immunoSEQ TRB Survey service, rearranged CDR3 beta regions were amplified from genomic DNA with multiplex V and J primers. To keep sequencing depth the same across samples, survey-level depth of up to 500,000 reads per sample was applied. The libraries were purified and pooled, then sequenced using Illumina technology. In the original analysis: immunoSEQ online tools were used for productive clonality, sample overlap, pairwise scatters, CDR3 beta length, V/D/J gene usage and productiveness. Calculated diversity was defined as the number of unique rearrangements divided by total templates, multiplied by 100, and Shannon and Simpson indices were computed as well. Z-score normalized data were analyzed by principal component analysis with the R prcomp function and the ggbiplot package. Morisita's index was used to quantify blood-rectal clonal overlap within each subject. This is the immuneACCESS table as TCRdb keeps it, with only in-frame sequences that have V and J called. A part of the clones is gone; compared with another copy, unresolved V genes explain less than half, and the rest is unexplained. V, J and clone size are taken as reported in that table, and D and trimming were inferred from the DNA itself. The sample data list tens of thousands of clones, and about four fifths of these were observed just once. The ten largest clonotypes hold less than 4.5% of the sample.

This sample was taken from a study of pediatric ulcerative colitis (dated by TCRdb to 2018 to 2020). At the level of the whole study: Pancolitis was present in more than five ulcerative colitis patients and left-sided colitis in two, and histology consistent with ulcerative colitis was found in all of these patients. Using the Pediatric Ulcerative Colitis Activity Index, two patients were classed as having mild disease, four as having moderate disease and three as having acute severe colitis. From 8 or 9 newly diagnosed, treatment-naive pediatric ulcerative colitis patients and four non-IBD control children, paired blood and rectal samples were collected. Overall study outcomes, separate from this receptor: Blood-derived T cells may have been included in rectal pinch biopsies, especially in patients with overt colitis. For technical reasons, blood samples from two patients gave substantially fewer templates, and these samples were excluded from the blood-rectal overlap analysis. Two rectal CDR3 clonotypes were found in every ulcerative colitis patient but in no control. Features of the rectal repertoire distinguished controls, mild-moderate colitis patients and acute severe colitis patients, and in acute severe colitis rectal diversity was lower because of clonal expansions. Significantly higher autologous blood-rectal clonal overlap was found in ulcerative colitis patients than in controls, which suggested increased T cell trafficking to inflamed tissue. Because the repertoires came from total lymphocyte DNA, rare subsets such as regulatory T cells may have patterns that are not reflected. The healthy control group was small, with only four individuals.

One to two pinch biopsies were taken from the rectum for research during colonoscopy. Ulcerative colitis patients had received no immunosuppressive medication before the diagnostic colonoscopy. Before DNA was isolated, the rectal biopsies underwent proteinase K digestion. The Wizard kit (Promega) was used to extract genomic DNA from the blood and intestinal samples. The CDR3 measures 15 amino acids from cysteine to phenylalanine. The entry retains the CDR3 DNA only, 45 bases that are in frame from base 1. The germline V gene specifies MNHEY as CDR1 and SVGAGI as CDR2. V is reduced by 0 bases and J by 4 bases, leaving a spacing of 10 bases between them.

Sequenced input: gut tissue. The chain is assembled from TRBV6-5 and TRBJ1-5, with the D gene call left open. The receptor comes from a girl between 10 and 17 years old with moderate ulcerative colitis. The CDR3 is CASSYSKTTNQPQHF. The nucleotide sequence reads TGTGCCAGCAGTTACTCTAAGACCACGAATCAGCCCCAGCATTTT.